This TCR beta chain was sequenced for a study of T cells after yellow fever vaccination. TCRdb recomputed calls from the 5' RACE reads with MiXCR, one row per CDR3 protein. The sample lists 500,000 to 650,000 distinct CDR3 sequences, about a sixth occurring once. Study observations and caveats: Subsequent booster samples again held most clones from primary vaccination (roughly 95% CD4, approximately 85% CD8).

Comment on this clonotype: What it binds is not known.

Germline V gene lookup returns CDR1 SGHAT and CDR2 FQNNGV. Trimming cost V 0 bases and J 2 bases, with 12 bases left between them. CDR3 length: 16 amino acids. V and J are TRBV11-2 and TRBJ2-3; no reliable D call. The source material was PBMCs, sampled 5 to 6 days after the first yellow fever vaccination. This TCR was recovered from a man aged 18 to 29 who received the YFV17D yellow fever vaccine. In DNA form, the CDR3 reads TGTGCCAGCAGCTTAGAGTGGGTACCTTTCACAGATACGCAGTATTTT. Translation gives CASSLEWVPFTDTQYF.